Following are 4 T cell receptor beta chains from one sample sequenced in a study of shared clonotypes between healthy human individuals. Only in-frame clones appear in the TCRdb table, and some are missing; sequencing was by immunoSEQ multiplex PCR. The sample includes 850,000 to 1,200,000 clones, about 80% of them seen just once. Sequencing input: memory CD4+ T cells sorted from blood. Subset indicated: CD45RA-negative fraction. These receptors came from a man between 18 and 35 years old in good health.

The CDR3 region has the DNA TGTGCCAGCAGTGATGGGACCGCCAATCAGCCCCAGCATTTT. Amino acid sequence: CASSDGTANQPQHF. The V call is TRBV2, the J call TRBJ1-5; tentatively, D is TRBD1 (5 bases). Germline V gives CDR1 SNHLY, CDR2 FYNNEI. The CDR3 runs 14 residues. Between the trimmed V and J ends, which lost 3 bases and 3 bases, there was a span of 9 bases.

V usage is TRBV5-1 and J usage is TRBJ2-5; the D gene is possibly TRBD1 (6 bases). The V and J ends lost 5 bases and 2 bases respectively, with 13 bases between them. This CDR3 has 14 amino acids. Germline values: CDR1 SGHRS, CDR2 YFSETQ. The CDR3 sequence: CASSFRDMQETQYF. Written as DNA, the CDR3 is TGCGCCAGCAGTTTCAGGGACATGCAAGAGACCCAGTACTTC. Looking up the rest from reference TRBV5-1 and TRBJ2-5 gives the full variable domain: KAGVTQTPRYLIKTRGQQVTLSCSPISGHRSVSWYQQTPGQGLQFLFEYFSETQRNKGNFPGRFSGRQFSNSRSEMNVSTLELGDSALYLCASSFRDMQETQYFGPGTRLLVL.

V gene TRBV29-1 combines with J gene TRBJ2-7; D not certain. The germline V gene encodes CDR1 SQVTM and CDR2 ANQGSEA. With 3 bases removed from V and 3 bases from J, the gap between germline ends came to 9 bases. CDR3 length: 12 residues. CDR3 in DNA: TGCAGCGTTGAGTTATGGGGCTACGAGCAGTACTTC. It encodes CSVELWGYEQYF.

The chain is built from TRBV13 and TRBJ2-7, with TRBD2 matching 11 bases. CDR3 length equals 15 residues. The V segment lost 5 bases and the J segment 0 bases; nucleotides outside the gene matches: 3. CDR1 and CDR2 from the germline V gene are PRHDT and FYEKMQ (reference sequence). CDR3 in amino acids: CASSRTSGPSYEQYF. CDR3 DNA: TGTGCCAGCAGCCGGACTAGCGGGCCCTCCTACGAGCAGTACTTC.